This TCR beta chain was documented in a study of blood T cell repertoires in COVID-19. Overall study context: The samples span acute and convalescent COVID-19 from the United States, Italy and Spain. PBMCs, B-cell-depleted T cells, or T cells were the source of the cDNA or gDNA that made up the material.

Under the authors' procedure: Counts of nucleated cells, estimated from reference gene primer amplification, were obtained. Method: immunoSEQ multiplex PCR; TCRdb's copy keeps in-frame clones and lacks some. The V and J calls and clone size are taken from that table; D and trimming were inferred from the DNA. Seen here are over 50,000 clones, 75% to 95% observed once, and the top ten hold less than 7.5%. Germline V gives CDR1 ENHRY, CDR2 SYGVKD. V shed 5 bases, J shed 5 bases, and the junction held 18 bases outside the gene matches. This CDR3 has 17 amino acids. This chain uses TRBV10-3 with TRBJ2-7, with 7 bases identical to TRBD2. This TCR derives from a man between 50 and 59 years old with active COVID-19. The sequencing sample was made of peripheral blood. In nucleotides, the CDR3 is TGTGCCATCAGTAGCCTCGCGGGGGACTCCCCTAGAAACGAGCAGTACTTC. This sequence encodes CAISSLAGDSPRNEQYF.